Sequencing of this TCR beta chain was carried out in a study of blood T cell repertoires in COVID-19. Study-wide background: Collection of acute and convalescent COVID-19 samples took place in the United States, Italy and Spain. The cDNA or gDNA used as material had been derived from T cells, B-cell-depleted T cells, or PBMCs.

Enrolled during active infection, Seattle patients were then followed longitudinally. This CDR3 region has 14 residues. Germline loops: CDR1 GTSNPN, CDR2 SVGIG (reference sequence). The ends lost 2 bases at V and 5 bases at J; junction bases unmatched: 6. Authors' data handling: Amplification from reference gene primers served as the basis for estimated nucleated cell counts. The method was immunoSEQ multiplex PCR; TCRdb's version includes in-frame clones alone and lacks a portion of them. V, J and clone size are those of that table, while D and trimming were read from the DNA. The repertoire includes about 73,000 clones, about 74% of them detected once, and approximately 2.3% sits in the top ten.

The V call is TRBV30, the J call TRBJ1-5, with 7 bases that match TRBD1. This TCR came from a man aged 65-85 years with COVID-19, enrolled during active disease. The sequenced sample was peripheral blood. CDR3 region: CAWSKIQGDQPQHF. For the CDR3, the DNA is TGTGCCTGGAGTAAGATCCAGGGGGATCAGCCCCAGCATTTT.